This T cell receptor beta chain derives from a study of monozygotic twins with inflammatory bowel disease. Broader study findings: Compared with healthy twins, IBD patients shared fewer clonotypes with others, especially with disease activity.

The CDR3 sequence is 16 residues long. Germline values: CDR1 LGHDT, CDR2 YNNKEL (reference sequence). Eight separate reactions per sample yielded the cDNA. TCRdb re-called the 5' RACE reads; every CDR3 protein appears as one record, without DNA. Recorded for this sample: about 110,000 distinct CDR3 sequences. For this clonotype: As yet, its antigen is unknown.

Sequenced sample: blood. This chain joins TRBV3-1 and TRBJ2-1. This TCR was sampled from a human donor with ulcerative colitis or Crohn's disease, or a healthy co-twin of an affected twin (not recorded which). The CDR3 region is CASSQDSESVNNEQFF.